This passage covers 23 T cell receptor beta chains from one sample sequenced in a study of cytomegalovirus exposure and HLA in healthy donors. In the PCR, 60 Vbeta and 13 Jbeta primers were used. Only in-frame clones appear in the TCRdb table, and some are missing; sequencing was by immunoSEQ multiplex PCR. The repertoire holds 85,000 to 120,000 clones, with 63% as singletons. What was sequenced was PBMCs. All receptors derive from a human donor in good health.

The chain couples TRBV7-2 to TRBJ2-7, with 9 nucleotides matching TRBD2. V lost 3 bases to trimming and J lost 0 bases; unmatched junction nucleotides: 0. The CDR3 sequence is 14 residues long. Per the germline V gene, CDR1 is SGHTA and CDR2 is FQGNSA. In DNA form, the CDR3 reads TGTGCCAGCAGCTTTAGCGGGAGCTCCTACGAGCAGTACTTC. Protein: CASSFSGSSYEQYF.

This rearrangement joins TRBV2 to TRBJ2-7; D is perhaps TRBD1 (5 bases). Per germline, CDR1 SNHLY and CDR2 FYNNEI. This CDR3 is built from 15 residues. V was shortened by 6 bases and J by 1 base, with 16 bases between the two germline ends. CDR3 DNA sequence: TGTGCCAGCAGAAGAAGACAACGGACATCCTACGAGCAGTACTTC. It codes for CASRRRQRTSYEQYF.

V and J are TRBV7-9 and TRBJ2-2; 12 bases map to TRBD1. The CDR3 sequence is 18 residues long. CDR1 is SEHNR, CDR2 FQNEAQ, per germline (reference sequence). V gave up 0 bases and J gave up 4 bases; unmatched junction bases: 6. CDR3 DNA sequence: TGTGCCAGCAGCTTAGCGAAGGGACAGGGGGCGCTCACCGGGGAGCTGTTTTTT. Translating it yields CASSLAKGQGALTGELFF.

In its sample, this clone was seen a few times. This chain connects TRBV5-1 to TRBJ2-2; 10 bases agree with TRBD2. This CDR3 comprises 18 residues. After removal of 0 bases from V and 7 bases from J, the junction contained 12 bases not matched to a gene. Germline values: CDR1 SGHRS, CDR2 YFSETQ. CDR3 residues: CASSLGLAGVSGGGELFF. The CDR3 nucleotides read TGCGCCAGCAGCTTGGGGCTAGCGGGAGTATCGGGCGGCGGGGAGCTGTTTTTT. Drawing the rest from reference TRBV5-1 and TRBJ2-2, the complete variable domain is KAGVTQTPRYLIKTRGQQVTLSCSPISGHRSVSWYQQTPGQGLQFLFEYFSETQRNKGNFPGRFSGRQFSNSRSEMNVSTLELGDSALYLCASSLGLAGVSGGGELFFGEGSRLTVL.

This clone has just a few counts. CDR3 amino acids: CSVGGLAGFIAGELFF. CDR3 DNA sequence: TGCAGCGTTGGGGGACTAGCCGGTTTTATAGCCGGGGAGCTGTTTTTT. The J gene is TRBJ2-2, the V gene TRBV29-1; 9 nucleotides align to TRBD2. The length of the CDR3 is 16 residues. Germline V gene sequence: CDR1 SQVTM, CDR2 ANQGSEA. V gave up 4 bases and J gave up 6 bases; unmatched junction bases: 12.

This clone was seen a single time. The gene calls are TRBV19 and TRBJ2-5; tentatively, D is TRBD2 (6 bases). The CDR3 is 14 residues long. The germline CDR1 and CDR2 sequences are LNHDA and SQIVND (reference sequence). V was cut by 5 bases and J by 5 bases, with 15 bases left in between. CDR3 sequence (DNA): TGTGCCAGTAGTGAGACTAGTAACTCGGAGACCCAGTACTTC. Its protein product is CASSETSNSETQYF.

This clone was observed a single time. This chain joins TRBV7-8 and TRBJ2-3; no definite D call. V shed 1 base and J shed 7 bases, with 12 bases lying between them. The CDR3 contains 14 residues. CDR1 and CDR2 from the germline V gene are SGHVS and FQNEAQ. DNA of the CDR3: TGTGCCAGCAGCTTAGATATGGGCGTGAATACGCAGTATTTT. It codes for CASSLDMGVNTQYF.

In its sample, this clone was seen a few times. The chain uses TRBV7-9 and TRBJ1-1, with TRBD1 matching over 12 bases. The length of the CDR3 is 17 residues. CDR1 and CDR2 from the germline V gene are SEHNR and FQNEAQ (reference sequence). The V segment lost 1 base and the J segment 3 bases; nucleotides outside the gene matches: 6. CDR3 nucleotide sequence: TGTGCCAGCAGCTTAGGGGACAGGGGGCCGGGGGACACTGAAGCTTTCTTT. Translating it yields CASSLGDRGPGDTEAFF.

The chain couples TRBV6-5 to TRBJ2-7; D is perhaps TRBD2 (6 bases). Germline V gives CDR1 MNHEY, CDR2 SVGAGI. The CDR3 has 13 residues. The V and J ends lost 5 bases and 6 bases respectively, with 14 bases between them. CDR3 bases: TGTGCCAGCAGTCCAGATTACGGGGGCGAGCAGTACTTC. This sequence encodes CASSPDYGGEQYF.

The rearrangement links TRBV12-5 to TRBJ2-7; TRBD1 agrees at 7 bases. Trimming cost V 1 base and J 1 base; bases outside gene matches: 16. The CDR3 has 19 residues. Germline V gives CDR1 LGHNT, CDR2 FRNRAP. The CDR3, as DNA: TGTGCTAGTGGTTTGGCCCTAGACTTCGCACAGGGGACATCCTACGAGCAGTACTTC. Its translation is CASGLALDFAQGTSYEQYF.

In DNA form, the CDR3 reads TGTGCCAGCAGCTCCAACAGGAACACTGAAGCTTTCTTT. It codes for CASSSNRNTEAFF. V gene TRBV7-2 combines with J gene TRBJ1-1; D not resolved. Trimming stripped 4 bases from V and 1 base from J, with 7 bases between. This CDR3 is 13 amino acids long. Germline-derived CDR1 and CDR2 are SGHTA and FQGNSA.

This CDR3 reads CASSITELDQQYF. CDR3 bases: TGTGCCAGTAGTATAACCGAGCTCGATCAGCAGTACTTC. This sequence joins TRBV19 and TRBJ2-7, with D unclear. Germline V gives CDR1 LNHDA, CDR2 SQIVND (reference sequence). Deletions cut 2 bases from V and 8 bases from J, with 13 bases between. This CDR3 is 13 amino acids long.

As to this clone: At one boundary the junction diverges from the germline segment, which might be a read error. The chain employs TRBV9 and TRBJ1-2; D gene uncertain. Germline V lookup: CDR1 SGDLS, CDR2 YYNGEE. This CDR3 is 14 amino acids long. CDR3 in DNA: TGTGCCAGCAGCGTAGGGGCAGACCCGCGTGGCTACGCCTTC. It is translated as CASSVGADPRGYAF. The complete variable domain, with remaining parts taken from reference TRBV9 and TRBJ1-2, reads DSGVTQTPKHLITATGQRVTLRCSPRSGDLSVYWYQQSLDQGLQFLIQYYNGEERAKGNILERFSAQQFPDLHSELNLSSLELGDSALYFCASSVGADPRGYAFGSGTRLTVV.

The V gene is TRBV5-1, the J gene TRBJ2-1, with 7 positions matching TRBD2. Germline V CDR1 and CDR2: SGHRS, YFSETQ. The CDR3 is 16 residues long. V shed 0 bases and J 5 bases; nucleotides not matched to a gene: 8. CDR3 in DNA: TGCGCCAGCAGCTTGGCGACTAGCCGGTACGACAATGAGCAGTTCTTC. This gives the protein CASSLATSRYDNEQFF.

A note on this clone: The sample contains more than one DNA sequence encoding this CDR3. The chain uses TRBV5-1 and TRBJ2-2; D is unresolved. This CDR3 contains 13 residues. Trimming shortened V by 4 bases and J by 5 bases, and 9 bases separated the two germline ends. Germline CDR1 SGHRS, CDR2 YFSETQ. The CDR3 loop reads CASSVTVTGELFF. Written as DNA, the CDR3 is TGCGCCAGCAGCGTTACGGTTACCGGGGAGCTGTTTTTT.

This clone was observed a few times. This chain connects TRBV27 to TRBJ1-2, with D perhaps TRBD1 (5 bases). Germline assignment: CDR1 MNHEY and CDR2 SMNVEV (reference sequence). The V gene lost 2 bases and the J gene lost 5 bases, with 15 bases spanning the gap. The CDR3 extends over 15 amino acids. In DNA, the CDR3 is TGTGCCAGCAGTTTAGGCATAGGGGCTCCATATGGCTACACCTTC. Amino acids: CASSLGIGAPYGYTF.

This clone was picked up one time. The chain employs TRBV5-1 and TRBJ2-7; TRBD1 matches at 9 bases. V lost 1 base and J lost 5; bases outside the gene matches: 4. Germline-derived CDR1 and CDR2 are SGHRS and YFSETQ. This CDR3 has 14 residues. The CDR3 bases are TGCGCCAGCAGCTTGAGGGACAGGGTCGACGAGCAGTACTTC. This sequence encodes CASSLRDRVDEQYF.

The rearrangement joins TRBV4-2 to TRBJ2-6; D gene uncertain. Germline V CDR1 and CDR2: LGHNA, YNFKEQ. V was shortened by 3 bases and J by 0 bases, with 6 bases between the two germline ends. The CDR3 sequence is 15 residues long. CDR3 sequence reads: CASSHHSSGANVLTF. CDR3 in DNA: TGTGCCAGCAGCCATCATAGCTCTGGGGCCAACGTCCTGACTTTC.

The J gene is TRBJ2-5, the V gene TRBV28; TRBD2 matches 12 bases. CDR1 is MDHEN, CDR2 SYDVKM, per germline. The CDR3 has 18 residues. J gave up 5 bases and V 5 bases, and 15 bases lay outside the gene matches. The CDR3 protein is CASSLNLAGGWLLETQYF. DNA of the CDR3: TGTGCCAGCAGTCTTAACCTAGCGGGAGGGTGGTTATTGGAGACCCAGTACTTC.

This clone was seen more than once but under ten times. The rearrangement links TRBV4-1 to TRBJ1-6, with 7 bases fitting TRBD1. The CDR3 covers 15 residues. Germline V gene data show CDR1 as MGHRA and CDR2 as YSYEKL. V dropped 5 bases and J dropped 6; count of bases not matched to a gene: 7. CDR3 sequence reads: CASSSGTATNSPLHF. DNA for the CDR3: TGCGCCAGCAGCTCTGGGACAGCAACTAATTCACCCCTCCACTTT.

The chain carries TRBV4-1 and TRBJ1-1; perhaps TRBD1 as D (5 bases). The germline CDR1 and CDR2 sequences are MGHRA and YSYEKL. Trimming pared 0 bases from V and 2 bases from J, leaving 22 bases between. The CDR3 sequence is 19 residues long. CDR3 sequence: CASSQDLGPGRPFNTEAFF. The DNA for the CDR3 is TGCGCCAGCAGCCAAGATTTAGGTCCAGGGCGTCCCTTTAACACTGAAGCTTTCTTT.

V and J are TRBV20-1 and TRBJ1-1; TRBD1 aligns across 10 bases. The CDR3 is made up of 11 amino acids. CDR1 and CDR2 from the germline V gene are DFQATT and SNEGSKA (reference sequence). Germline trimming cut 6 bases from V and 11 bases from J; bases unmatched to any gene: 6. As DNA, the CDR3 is TGCAGTGCGTGGGACAGGGGCAGGGCTTTCTTT. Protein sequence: CSAWDRGRAFF.

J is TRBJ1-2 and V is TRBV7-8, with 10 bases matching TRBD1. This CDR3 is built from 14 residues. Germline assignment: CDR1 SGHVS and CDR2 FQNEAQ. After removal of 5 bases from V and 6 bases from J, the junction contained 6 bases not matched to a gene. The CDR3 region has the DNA TGTGCCAGCAGCCCGCAGGGACAGGGGAATGGCTACACCTTC. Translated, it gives CASSPQGQGNGYTF.